This T cell receptor (beta chain) was sequenced in a study of technical replicates of blood from several donors (dated by TCRdb to 2015 to 2018). Library prep was done by the immunoSEQ multiplex PCR assay. Entries here come from immuneACCESS through TCRdb and include only in-frame sequences with V and J called. Some clones fail to appear in such tables; in the studies checked, an unresolved V gene covers under half of the shortfall, and the cause of the remainder is unknown. Within this sample are tens of thousands of clones, with about 98% of them counted one time only. The ten top clones hold over 0.15% of the sample. Concerning this clone itself: Its antigen remains unidentified. There are no base qualities to consult, and no much larger clone falls within one base.

V and J are trimmed by 2 bases and 3 bases, and the gene matches miss 12 bases of the junction. Per the germline V gene, LGHNA is the CDR1 and YNFKEQ is the CDR2. From its cysteine to its phenylalanine, the CDR3 spans 18 amino acids. Only the CDR3 DNA stays, 54 bases, in frame from base 1. The clonotype originates from a human donor in good health. The sequenced sample consisted of T cells isolated from PBMCs. The chain is encoded by TRBV4-2 joined to TRBJ1-5; 8 junctional bases match TRBD1. The encoded CDR3 is CASSQLAGGRSPNQPQHF. The nucleotides read TGTGCCAGCAGCCAATTAGCAGGGGGCCGGTCCCCCAATCAGCCCCAGCATTTT.